This T cell receptor (beta chain) was sequenced for a study of lymphopenia after photon versus proton radiotherapy. The CDR3 spans 15 residues. Germline CDR1 and CDR2: SEHNR and FQNEAQ (reference sequence). V shed 5 bases and J 5 bases; nucleotides not matched to a gene: 11. Repertoires were generated with immunoSEQ multiplex PCR, while TCRdb's copy carries only in-frame clones and drops some. The repertoire holds 30,000 or so clones, with roughly 90% as singletons. V usage is TRBV7-9 and J usage is TRBJ2-7; 8 bases agree with TRBD1. Sequenced here: peripheral blood, sampled from a patient treated with proton-based radiotherapy. The origin of this receptor is a woman aged 55-69 years with cholangiocarcinoma. Some clones in this sample may be carry-over from other donors' samples. CDR3 amino acids: CASSDRGLYSDEQYF. The CDR3, as DNA: TGTGCCAGCAGCGACAGGGGACTGTATTCAGACGAGCAGTACTTC.